This T cell receptor (beta chain) was sequenced in a study of blood T cell repertoires in COVID-19. On the study more broadly: The analysed material was cDNA or gDNA that came from T cells, B-cell-depleted T cells, or PBMCs.

This clone occurred once. Authors' analysis steps: Amplification from reference gene primers served as the basis for estimated nucleated cell counts. Measured with immunoSEQ multiplex PCR; TCRdb has only the in-frame clones, and not every one. Clone size and the V and J calls come from that table; the DNA yielded D and trimming. The table includes more than 150,000 clones, over 75% detected once. Looked up from germline, CDR1 is LNHNV and CDR2 is YYDKDF (reference sequence). The germline V and J ends were trimmed by 0 bases and 0 bases, with 9 bases remaining between them. This CDR3 is built from 16 residues.

This TCR was sampled from a woman aged 80 or older with acute or convalescent COVID-19. Sequencing was performed on peripheral blood. The chain joins TRBV15 to TRBJ1-3; D is unclear. The CDR3 is CATSRDRTNSGNTIYF. The CDR3 bases are TGTGCCACCAGCAGAGATCGCACTAACTCTGGAAACACCATATATTTT.